One sample yielded the 32 T cell receptor beta chains listed below, sequenced in a study of T-cell memory formation after mild COVID-19. TCRdb re-derived calls from the 5' RACE reads in MiXCR, one entry per CDR3 protein. The sample lists about 280,000 distinct CDR3 sequences, 8.2% occurring once. Sequencing input: PBMCs or a T cell subset sorted from them (not recorded which). The receptors were sampled from a man aged 18-30 years who had mild COVID-19 (a few samples of this study predate the infection). Cell type and time point are not known.

This clonotype has more than one count but fewer than ten. This chain connects TRBV25-1 to TRBJ2-7; D is unclear. CDR3 size: 13 residues. Germline V gene data show CDR1 as MGHDK and CDR2 as SYGVNS. Trimming left V 3 bases short and J 0 bases short, with 6 bases between. The CDR3 coding sequence is TGTGCCAGCAGTGATCCGAGCTCCTACGAGCAGTACGTC. Translating it yields CASSDPSSYEQYV.

This chain joins TRBV18 and TRBJ2-7, with D maybe TRBD2 (8 bases). Germline-derived CDR1 and CDR2 are KGHSH and LQKENI. This CDR3 region has 14 residues. Trimming removed 6 bases from V and 4 bases from J, with 16 bases in between. CDR3 loop: CASSPGGGAYEQYF. CDR3 DNA: TGTGCCAGCTCGCCGGGAGGGGGCGCTTACGAGCAGTACTTC.

The genes are TRBV5-1 and TRBJ1-1; D is ambiguous. Germline V gene sequence: CDR1 SGHRS, CDR2 YFSETQ. Trimming cost V 1 base and J 1 base, with 11 bases left between them. The CDR3 runs 15 residues. In DNA form, the CDR3 reads TGCGCCAGCAGCTTGTTTTCAGTTGGGAACACTGAAGCTTTCTTT. It specifies CASSLFSVGNTEAFF.

As to this clonotype: The junction does not match germline at one end; this may be a read error. The genes are TRBV7-9 and TRBJ2-7; tentatively, D is TRBD2 (6 bases). Germline CDR1 reads SEHNR; CDR2 reads FQNEAQ (reference sequence). The CDR3 length is 15 residues. CDR3 coding DNA: TGTGCCAGCAGCTCGGTACGGGGGTCCGTCGGGGACCGGGACTTC. It is translated as CASSSVRGSVGDRDF.

This clonotype showed up many times. Here the CDR3 reads CASSPAAGASNSQYF. The CDR3 DNA reads TGTGCCAGCAGCCCAGCGGCGGGGGCGTCGAATTCCCAGTACTTC. The rearrangement uses TRBV7-2 and TRBJ2-4; tentatively, D is TRBD2 (7 bases). CDR3 size: 15 residues. Between the trimmed V and J ends, which lost 5 bases and 13 bases, there was a span of 24 bases. Germline V lookup: CDR1 SGHTA, CDR2 FQGNSA.

This clonotype was found a few times. This CDR3 reads CSARDDTSGRDNEQFF. In DNA form, the CDR3 reads TGCAGTGCTAGAGACGATACTAGCGGTCGAGACAATGAGCAGTTCTTC. The rearrangement links TRBV20-1 to TRBJ2-1; 8 bases align to TRBD2. From germline, CDR1 is DFQATT and CDR2 SNEGSKA (reference sequence). The CDR3 contains 16 residues. Trimming removed 0 bases from V and 5 bases from J; junction bases left unmatched: 9.

There are a few counts of this clonotype. The chain has TRBV30 and TRBJ2-1, with 7 bases identical to TRBD2. After removal of 2 bases from V and 6 bases from J, the junction contained 13 bases not matched to a gene. The germline gives CDR1 GTSNPN, CDR2 SVGIG (reference sequence). The CDR3 has 16 amino acids. DNA of the CDR3: TGTGCCTGGAGTAAGGCGGCCCGGGGGGTTGGCAATGAGCAGTTCTTC. As protein: CAWSKAARGVGNEQFF.

At least ten counts were recorded for this clonotype. This chain joins TRBV20-1 and TRBJ1-2; D is unresolved. This CDR3 is 13 amino acids long. The ends were cut back, 6 bases at V and 2 bases at J, with 13 bases in the middle. Per the germline V gene, CDR1 is DFQATT and CDR2 is SNEGSKA (reference sequence). DNA for the CDR3: TGCAGTGCCGTCCGAGACCTGAACTATGGCTACACCTTC. Its protein product is CSAVRDLNYGYTF.

V gene TRBV19 combines with J gene TRBJ1-5; D is ambiguous. Germline CDR1 LNHDA, CDR2 SQIVND (reference sequence). Trimming stripped 4 bases from V and 7 bases from J, with 11 bases between. The CDR3 covers 13 residues. In DNA form, the CDR3 reads TGTGCCAGTAGTACCGAGGGTTGGCAGCCCCAGCATTTT. Its translation is CASSTEGWQPQHF.

This chain uses TRBV27 with TRBJ1-1; D gene unclear. This CDR3 region has 13 residues. Trimming left V 6 bases short and J 3 bases short, with 11 bases between. CDR1 is MNHEY, CDR2 SMNVEV, per germline (reference sequence). CDR3 sequence (DNA): TGTGCCAGCAGAAGGGCAGGATACACTGAAGCTTTCTTT. Its protein is CASRRAGYTEAFF.

The chain combines TRBV5-1 with TRBJ1-3; possibly TRBD1 for D (6 bases). This CDR3 has 15 amino acids. The germline V gene has CDR1 SGHRS and CDR2 YFSETQ. V dropped 4 bases and J dropped 2 bases, with 13 bases sitting between them. The CDR3 DNA reads as TGCGCCAGCAGCGACCCCCCAGGGGCTGGAAACACCATATATTTT. Its protein is CASSDPPGAGNTIYF. The whole variable domain, remainder taken from reference TRBV5-1 and TRBJ1-3, is KAGVTQTPRYLIKTRGQQVTLSCSPISGHRSVSWYQQTPGQGLQFLFEYFSETQRNKGNFPGRFSGRQFSNSRSEMNVSTLELGDSALYLCASSDPPGAGNTIYFGEGSWLTVV.

The chain recombines TRBV23-1 with TRBJ2-5, with D possibly matching TRBD2 (5 bases). TRBV23-1 belongs to the ORF category, with a function that is uncertain. The CDR3 extends over 15 amino acids. V was trimmed by 0 bases and J by 3 bases, leaving 11 bases between them. This CDR3 reads CASSQSEARKETQYF. The CDR3 coding sequence is TGCGCCAGCAGTCAATCGGAGGCCAGGAAAGAGACCCAGTACTTC.

In this sample, this clonotype turned up a few times. The chain carries TRBV3-1 and TRBJ1-2; D unresolved. This CDR3 contains 13 residues. From germline, CDR1 is LGHDT and CDR2 YNNKEL (reference sequence). Trimming shortened V by 4 bases and J by 3 bases, and 9 bases separated the two germline ends. This CDR3 is CASSRSGDYGYTF. In DNA, the CDR3 is TGTGCCAGCAGCCGGTCAGGCGACTATGGCTACACCTTC.

This clonotype was counted ten times or more. V usage is TRBV9 and J usage is TRBJ2-7, with D unresolved. The CDR3 runs 10 residues. Trimming pared 6 bases from V and 7 bases from J, leaving 8 bases between. Germline CDR1 and CDR2: SGDLS and YYNGEE. CDR3: CASKYWEQYF. The DNA of the CDR3 is TGTGCCAGCAAGTACTGGGAGCAGTACTTC. The full variable domain, its missing parts supplied by reference TRBV9 and TRBJ2-7, is DSGVTQTPKHLITATGQRVTLRCSPRSGDLSVYWYQQSLDQGLQFLIQYYNGEERAKGNILERFSAQQFPDLHSELNLSSLELGDSALYFCASKYWEQYFGPGTRLTVT.

The sample holds many counts of this clonotype. The chain has TRBV12-3 or TRBV12-4 and TRBJ1-2; 7 nucleotides align to TRBD1. The CDR3 sequence is 13 residues long. J lost 5 bases, V lost 6 bases, and 6 bases had no gene match. The CDR3, as DNA: TGTGCCAGCAGCTCGGGACAGCGGTATGGCTACACCTTC. This translates into CASSSGQRYGYTF.

This sequence joins TRBV5-1 and TRBJ2-7, with TRBD2 matching 8 bases. V shed 2 bases, J shed 3 bases, and the junction held 4 bases outside the gene matches. Germline values: CDR1 SGHRS, CDR2 YFSETQ. The length of the CDR3 is 14 residues. CDR3 amino acids: CASSLGGGNYEQYV. In DNA form, the CDR3 reads TGCGCCAGCAGCTTAGGCGGGGGGAACTACGAGCAGTACGTC.

The chain joins TRBV11-2 to TRBJ2-7; D possibly uses TRBD1 or TRBD2 (5 bases each). The germline V and J ends were trimmed by 3 bases and 3 bases, with 15 bases remaining between them. There are 15 residues in the CDR3. Germline CDR1 SGHAT, CDR2 FQNNGV. CDR3 DNA sequence: TGTGCCAGCAGCTTCGGGGAAGGGACCCACTACGAGCAGTACTTC. Translated: CASSFGEGTHYEQYF.

This clonotype was counted a few times. The junction shows a germline mismatch at one end, possibly a read error. The chain uses TRBV5-1 and TRBJ2-2, with D tentatively TRBD2 (5 bases). CDR1 is SGHRS, CDR2 YFSETQ, per germline. The CDR3 loop spans 18 amino acids. CDR3: CASSLGNSMVRDTGELFF. The CDR3 DNA is TGCGCCAGCAGTTTGGGGAACTCGATGGTGAGGGACACCGGGGAGCTGTTTTTT.

The table lists this clonotype with a few counts. The rearrangement joins TRBV5-4 to TRBJ2-5; TRBD1 aligns across 10 bases. V shed 4 bases and J 3 bases; nucleotides not matched to a gene: 6. Germline loops: CDR1 SGHNT, CDR2 YYREEE (reference sequence). The CDR3 runs to 15 residues. CDR3 sequence (DNA): TGTGCCAGCAGCCAAAGACAGGGGGCGGAAGAGACCCAGTACTTC. This codes for CASSQRQGAEETQYF. The complete variable domain, with remaining parts taken from reference TRBV5-4 and TRBJ2-5, reads ETGVTQSPTHLIKTRGQQVTLRCSSQSGHNTVSWYQQALGQGPQFIFQYYREEENGRGNFPPRFSGLQFPNYSSELNVNALELDDSALYLCASSQRQGAEETQYFGPGTRLLVL.

This clonotype was counted a few times. V is TRBV24-1 and J is TRBJ2-5, with no clear D. V was cut by 2 bases and J by 7 bases, with 10 bases left in between. This CDR3 comprises 13 residues. Germline CDR1 reads KGHDR; CDR2 reads SFDVKD. The chain's CDR3 is CATSDSRLGTQYF. CDR3 bases: TGTGCCACCAGTGATTCCCGGTTAGGGACCCAGTACTTC.

This clonotype was detected many times. This chain joins TRBV10-3 and TRBJ2-3, with 7 bases matching TRBD2. The V and J ends lost 9 bases and 0 bases, in that order; junction bases with no gene match: 9. The CDR3 loop spans 15 amino acids. Germline V gene data show CDR1 as ENHRY and CDR2 as SYGVKD. The CDR3 is CAIMDRRGSTDTQYF. DNA of the CDR3: TGTGCCATTATGGACCGGCGGGGGAGCACAGATACGCAGTATTTT.

This clonotype was recorded many times. The chain uses TRBV14 and TRBJ1-2; D is possibly TRBD1 (5 bases). Trimming cost V 4 bases and J 5 bases, with 8 bases left between them. From germline, CDR1 is SGHDN and CDR2 FVKESK. The CDR3 is 12 amino acids. CDR3 sequence: CASSRGSYGYTF. CDR3 nucleotides: TGTGCCAGCAGCCGGGGGTCATATGGCTACACCTTC. The complete variable domain, with remaining parts taken from reference TRBV14 and TRBJ1-2, reads EAGVTQFPSHSVIEKGQTVTLRCDPISGHDNLYWYRRVMGKEIKFLLHFVKESKQDESGMPNNRFLAERTGGTYSTLKVQPAELEDSGVYFCASSRGSYGYTFGSGTRLTVV.

This clonotype was found a few times. The chain has TRBV29-1 and TRBJ2-1; either TRBD1 or TRBD2 may fit D (7 bases each). V lost 6 bases to trimming and J lost 7 bases, with 25 bases between them. Germline V CDR1 and CDR2: SQVTM, ANQGSEA. CDR3 length: 16 amino acids. The CDR3 DNA reads TGCAGCGTCGACAGGTGGGGAGGGGGCATCGAGAATGAGCAGTTCTTC. This translates into CSVDRWGGGIENEQFF.

This clonotype has ten or more counts. The chain uses TRBV7-8 and TRBJ2-2, with D perhaps TRBD2 (5 bases). The CDR3 sequence is 14 residues long. Looked up from germline, CDR1 is SGHVS and CDR2 is FQNEAQ. Trimming left V 8 bases short and J 1 base short, with 11 bases between. The CDR3 sequence is CASLGRENTGELFF. For the CDR3, the DNA is TGTGCCAGCCTAGGACGGGAGAACACCGGGGAGCTGTTTTTT.

This clonotype has more than one count but fewer than ten. The chain recombines TRBV5-6 with TRBJ2-1, with 7 bases that match TRBD1. J was trimmed by 5 bases and V by 0 bases; bases with no gene match: 5. Per the germline V gene, CDR1 is SGHDT and CDR2 is YYEEEE. The CDR3 runs 15 residues. CDR3 region: CASSLAGTVHNEQFF. In nucleotides, the CDR3 is TGTGCCAGCAGCTTGGCCGGGACAGTACACAATGAGCAGTTCTTC. Combining the CDR3 with reference TRBV5-6 and TRBJ2-1 gives the whole variable domain DAGVTQSPTHLIKTRGQQVTLRCSPKSGHDTVSWYQQALGQGPQFIFQYYEEEERQRGNFPDRFSGHQFPNYSSELNVNALLLGDSALYLCASSLAGTVHNEQFFGPGTRLTVL.

In its sample, this clonotype was seen a few times. The chain uses TRBV4-1 and TRBJ2-2, with TRBD2 matching 8 bases. J lost 1 base, V lost 1 base, and 5 bases had no gene match. This CDR3 comprises 17 residues. CDR1 MGHRA and CDR2 YSYEKL come from the germline V gene. The CDR3 reads CASSQARLAGNTGELFF. The CDR3 DNA is TGCGCCAGCAGCCAAGCGCGGCTAGCGGGGAACACCGGGGAGCTGTTTTTT.

This clonotype appeared many times. The V call is TRBV9, the J call TRBJ1-1; possibly TRBD1 for D (5 bases). Germline assignment: CDR1 SGDLS and CDR2 YYNGEE. The CDR3 runs 15 residues. The V and J ends lost 3 bases and 1 base respectively, with 13 bases between them. The CDR3 reads CASSATGLGNTEAFF. As DNA, the CDR3 is TGTGCCAGCAGCGCCACAGGTCTCGGGAACACTGAAGCTTTCTTT.

Only a few counts were recorded for this clonotype. The rearrangement uses TRBV5-1 and TRBJ2-6; D may be TRBD1 (5 bases). The germline V gene has CDR1 SGHRS and CDR2 YFSETQ. The CDR3 consists of 15 residues. V lost 6 bases to trimming and J lost 4 bases, with 14 bases between them. CDR3 sequence (DNA): TGCGCCAGCACTGACAGCCTCCTCGGGGCCAACGTCCTGACTTTC. Protein product: CASTDSLLGANVLTF.

The rearrangement joins TRBV7-9 to TRBJ2-2; 11 nucleotides line up with TRBD2. The germline V gene has CDR1 SEHNR and CDR2 FQNEAQ (reference sequence). This CDR3 region has 17 residues. Germline trimming cut 5 bases from V and 0 bases from J; bases unmatched to any gene: 5. The CDR3 spells CASSPRLAGPNTGELFF. DNA for the CDR3: TGTGCCAGCAGCCCTAGACTAGCGGGGCCGAACACCGGGGAGCTGTTTTTT.

The chain combines TRBV4-1 with TRBJ1-2; a weak D match, TRBD1 (5 bases). The CDR3 spans 15 residues. Trimming shortened V by 4 bases and J by 5 bases, and 17 bases separated the two germline ends. CDR1 and CDR2 (germline): MGHRA, YSYEKL. The CDR3 loop reads CASSPTASEGYGYTF. The CDR3, as DNA: TGCGCCAGCAGCCCCACCGCCTCAGAGGGGTATGGCTACACCTTC.

The V gene is TRBV4-1, the J gene TRBJ1-1, with no clear D. CDR1 is MGHRA, CDR2 YSYEKL, per germline. The CDR3 is 16 amino acids. V dropped 0 bases and J dropped 5 bases, with 16 bases sitting between them. The CDR3 DNA sequence: TGCGCCAGCAGCCAAGATCGAGGATGCTGGAAGACTGAAGCTTTCTTT. Translated: CASSQDRGCWKTEAFF.

Only a few counts were recorded for this clonotype. This sequence joins TRBV28 and TRBJ2-5; D not certain. Trimming removed 3 bases at V and 7 bases at J, with 12 bases between. The CDR3 totals 13 residues. CDR1 MDHEN and CDR2 SYDVKM come from the germline V gene. The CDR3 DNA reads as TGTGCCAGCAGTTTTGAGGTCCCAGGGACCCAGTACTTC. It is translated as CASSFEVPGTQYF.